This T cell receptor (beta chain) was sequenced during a study of tumor and adjacent non-tumor tissue in lung cancer. Study-level background: Histology: under 15 adenocarcinoma, a couple of squamous cell carcinoma, 1 small cell lung cancer.

Study outcomes and limitations: Tumor TCR diversity, when higher, was linked to shorter survival. In normal lung, the top 100 clones were significantly more dominant than in tumor. TCR diversity was significantly greater in tumor than normal lung tissue.

About this clonotype itself: Its antigen is unidentified. Compared with germline, one end of the junction differs, possibly owing to a read error.

RNA was extracted from bulk tissue without any cell sorting. Distant lung tissue was collected more than 3 cm away from the tumor edge. A modified ARM-PCR protocol with three rounds of nested PCR amplified TCRbeta. Each CDR3 protein is one row after TCRdb ran MiXCR on the multiplex PCR reads. The sample lists around 75,000 distinct CDR3 sequences; under 70% were seen once. This CDR3 is built from 13 residues. Germline CDR1 DFQATT, CDR2 SNEGSKA (reference sequence). The sample consisted of distant non-tumor lung tissue. The rearrangement links TRBV20-1 to TRBJ1-1; D unresolved. The clonotype was recovered from a woman aged 50 to 65 with non-small cell lung cancer. The CDR3 bases are TGCAGTGCTAGTTCCAGAATGAACACTGAAACTCTCTTT. Translation: CSASSRMNTETLF.